A single sample is the source of the 10 T cell receptor beta chains below, sequenced in a study of radiation and T cells in renal cell carcinoma. Time point: blood 4 weeks post-SBRT, at nephrectomy. Treatment noted: 15 Gy SBRT to primary tumor, nephrectomy 4 weeks later. Using immunoSEQ multiplex PCR, the repertoire was profiled, and TCRdb retains in-frame clones only, with some absent. This table holds some 150,000 clones, about 86% found once. The starting material was blood, obtained from a patient whose treatment included radiotherapy and nephrectomy. Receptors were obtained from a woman in her 50s with renal cell carcinoma.

The rearrangement uses TRBV7-9 and TRBJ2-1, with D possibly matching TRBD2 (6 bases). CDR3 length equals 16 residues. The germline CDR1 and CDR2 sequences are SEHNR and FQNEAQ (reference sequence). V lost 4 bases to trimming and J lost 7 bases, with 20 bases between them. CDR3 in amino acids: CASSSHRAGRGNEQFF. CDR3 bases: TGTGCCAGCAGCTCCCACCGGGCCGGACGGGGGAATGAGCAGTTCTTC.

This chain links TRBV12-5 with TRBJ2-2, with 11 nucleotides matching TRBD1. Germline V gene lookup returns CDR1 LGHNT and CDR2 FRNRAP. The J segment lost 3 bases and the V segment lost 5 bases, leaving 5 bases of the junction unmatched. The CDR3 sequence is 16 residues long. CDR3: CASGPGQGGYTGELFF. The CDR3 region has the DNA TGTGCTAGTGGTCCGGGACAGGGGGGTTACACCGGGGAGCTGTTTTTT.

The V and J genes are TRBV19 and TRBJ1-5; a possible D gene is TRBD1 (5 bases). Trimming removed 6 bases at V and 7 bases at J, with 16 bases between. The CDR3 spans 14 residues. CDR1 is LNHDA, CDR2 SQIVND, per germline (reference sequence). Here the CDR3 reads CASSRRGEEQPQHF. CDR3 coding DNA: TGTGCCAGTAGCCGAAGGGGAGAGGAACAGCCCCAGCATTTT.

The chain is built from TRBV4-2 and TRBJ2-3, with 9 bases that match TRBD1. Germline CDR1 is LGHNA and CDR2 is YNFKEQ. CDR3 length: 16 amino acids. The V segment lost 3 bases and the J segment 5 bases; nucleotides outside the gene matches: 9. The CDR3 is CASSHQTGGTGDTQYF. The DNA of the CDR3 is TGTGCCAGCAGCCACCAGACAGGGGGGACGGGAGATACGCAGTATTTT.

The chain combines TRBV10-3 with TRBJ2-6; D is unclear. Germline V CDR1 and CDR2: ENHRY, SYGVKD. The CDR3 totals 15 residues. Trimming pared 8 bases from V and 0 bases from J, leaving 11 bases between. The CDR3 reads CAIGPHYSGANVLTF. The CDR3 coding sequence is TGTGCCATCGGTCCACACTACTCTGGGGCCAACGTCCTGACTTTC.

In this sample, this clone turned up a few times. The chain is built from TRBV30 and TRBJ1-1; TRBD1 might be the D (5 bases). Trimming stripped 8 bases from V and 6 bases from J, with 16 bases between. Germline V gives CDR1 GTSNPN, CDR2 SVGIG (reference sequence). The CDR3 length is 12 residues. This chain's CDR3 is CAGSSRGSEAFF. CDR3 coding DNA: TGTGCCGGCTCATCAAGGGGTTCTGAAGCTTTCTTT.

The chain joins TRBV4-3 to TRBJ2-1, with TRBD2 identical over 8 bases. V dropped 0 bases and J dropped 1; count of bases not matched to a gene: 5. The CDR3 covers 17 residues. Looked up from germline, CDR1 is LGHNA and CDR2 is YSLEER. The CDR3 loop reads CASSQDLAGSSYNEQFF. The CDR3 nucleotides read TGCGCCAGCAGCCAAGATCTAGCGGGCTCTTCCTACAATGAGCAGTTCTTC.

This clone came up once. The gene calls are TRBV7-2 and TRBJ2-7; D uncertain. The germline V gene has CDR1 SGHTA and CDR2 FQGNSA. The germline V and J ends were trimmed by 0 bases and 5 bases, with 14 bases remaining between them. This CDR3 region has 15 residues. DNA for the CDR3: TGTGCCAGCAGCTTAGCGGGGTTGTCCTTGGACGAGCAGTACTTC. It translates to CASSLAGLSLDEQYF.

This clone was recorded a few times. The genes are TRBV5-8 and TRBJ1-5; D is uncertain. Germline loops: CDR1 SGHTS, CDR2 YDEGEE. The V end lost 6 bases, the J end lost 0 bases, and 13 bases lay between the germline ends. This CDR3 is built from 15 residues. For the CDR3, the DNA is TGTGCCAGCAACCGTGGAGGGCTTAGCAATCAGCCCCAGCATTTT. Its translation: CASNRGGLSNQPQHF.

J is TRBJ2-7 and V is TRBV14; D possibly uses TRBD1 or TRBD2 (7 bases each). The CDR3 loop spans 15 amino acids. Germline loops: CDR1 SGHDN, CDR2 FVKESK. V was pared by 1 base and J by 2 bases, with 12 bases between. CDR3 region: CASSQVAGGAYEQYF. Here the CDR3 DNA reads TGTGCCAGCAGCCAAGTGGCAGGGGGGGCCTACGAGCAGTACTTC. The full variable domain, in which reference TRBV14 and TRBJ2-7 provide the parts outside the CDR3, is EAGVTQFPSHSVIEKGQTVTLRCDPISGHDNLYWYRRVMGKEIKFLLHFVKESKQDESGMPNNRFLAERTGGTYSTLKVQPAELEDSGVYFCASSQVAGGAYEQYFGPGTRLTVT.